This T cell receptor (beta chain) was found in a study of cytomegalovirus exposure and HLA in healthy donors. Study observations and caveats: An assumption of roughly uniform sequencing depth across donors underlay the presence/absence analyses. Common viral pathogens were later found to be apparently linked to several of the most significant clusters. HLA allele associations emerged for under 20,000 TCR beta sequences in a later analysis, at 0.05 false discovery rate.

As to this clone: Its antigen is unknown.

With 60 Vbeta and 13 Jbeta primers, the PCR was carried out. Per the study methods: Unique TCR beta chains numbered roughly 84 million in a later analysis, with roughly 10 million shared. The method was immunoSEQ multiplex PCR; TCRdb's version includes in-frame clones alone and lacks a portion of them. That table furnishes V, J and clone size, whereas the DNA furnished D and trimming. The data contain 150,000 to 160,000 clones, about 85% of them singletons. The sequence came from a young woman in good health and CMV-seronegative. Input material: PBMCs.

Here the CDR3 DNA reads TGTGCCAGCTCACCTACGACAGCTGTCAACTATGGCTACACCTTC. Encoded protein: CASSPTTAVNYGYTF. V gene TRBV18 combines with J gene TRBJ1-2; D may be TRBD1 (5 bases). Per the germline V gene, CDR1 is KGHSH and CDR2 is LQKENI. The CDR3 is 15 residues long. V was cut by 3 bases and J by 2 bases, with 13 bases left in between.